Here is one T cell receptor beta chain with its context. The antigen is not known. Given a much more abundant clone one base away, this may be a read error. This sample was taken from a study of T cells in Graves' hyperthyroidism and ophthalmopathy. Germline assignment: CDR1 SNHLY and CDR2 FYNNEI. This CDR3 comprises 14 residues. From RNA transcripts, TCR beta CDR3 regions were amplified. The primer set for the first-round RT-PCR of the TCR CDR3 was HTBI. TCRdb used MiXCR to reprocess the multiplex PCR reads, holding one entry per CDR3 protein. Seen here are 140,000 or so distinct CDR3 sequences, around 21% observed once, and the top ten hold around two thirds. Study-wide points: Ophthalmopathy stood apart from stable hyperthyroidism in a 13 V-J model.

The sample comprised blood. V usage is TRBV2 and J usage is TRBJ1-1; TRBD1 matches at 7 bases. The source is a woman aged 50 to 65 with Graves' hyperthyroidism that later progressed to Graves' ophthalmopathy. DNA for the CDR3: TGTGCCAGCAGTCGACAGGGCCCGAACGCTGAAGCTTTCTTT. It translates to CASSRQGPNAEAFF.